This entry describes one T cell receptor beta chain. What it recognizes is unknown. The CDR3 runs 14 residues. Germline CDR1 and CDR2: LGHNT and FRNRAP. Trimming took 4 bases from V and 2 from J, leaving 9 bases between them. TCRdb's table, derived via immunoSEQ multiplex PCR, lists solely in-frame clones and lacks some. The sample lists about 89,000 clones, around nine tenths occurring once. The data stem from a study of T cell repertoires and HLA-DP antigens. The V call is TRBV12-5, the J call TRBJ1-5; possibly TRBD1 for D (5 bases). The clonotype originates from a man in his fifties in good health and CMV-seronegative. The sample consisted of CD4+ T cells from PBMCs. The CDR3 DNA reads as TGTGCTAGTGGTTCCAGGGATGGCAATCAGCCCCAGCATTTT. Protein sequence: CASGSRDGNQPQHF. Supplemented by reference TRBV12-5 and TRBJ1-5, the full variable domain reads DARVTQTPRHKVTEMGQEVTMRCQPILGHNTVFWYRQTMMQGLELLAYFRNRAPLDDSGMPKDRFSAEMPDATLATLKIQPSEPRDSAVYFCASGSRDGNQPQHFGDGTRLSIL.